This T cell receptor beta chain derives from a study of molecular identifiers for immune sequencing clone quantification. Study observations and caveats: More than 97% of effector molecules, versus under 1% of naive-cell molecules, belonged to clones above 20 RNA copies.

With 0 bases clipped from V and 0 bases from J, the junction kept 9 bases outside the gene matches. The CDR3 sequence is 19 residues long. Germline CDR1 and CDR2: MGHRA and YSYEKL. In the case of this clonotype: What it binds is not known.

Bulk libraries came from a prior protocol with listed TCR primers. TCRdb processed the PCR reads anew with MiXCR; each CDR3 protein has one entry. This sample carries about 640,000 distinct CDR3 sequences, about 20% of them seen once, and the ten largest clones take 0.85%. This TCR came from a human donor in good health. Some libraries in this study had Jurkat cell RNA spiked in. Source material: naive CD8+ T cells from blood, with Jurkat cell RNA spiked in. Subset meaning: FACS-sorted CD8+CD4-CCR7+CD45RA+ naive T cells. This rearrangement joins TRBV4-1 to TRBJ2-1; TRBD1 aligns across 9 bases. The CDR3 nucleotides are TGCGCCAGCAGCCAAGAGCCACAGGGGGCCCTCAGCTCCTACAATGAGCAGTTCTTC. Translation gives CASSQEPQGALSSYNEQFF.